The 4 T cell receptor beta chains reported below all come from one sample, sequenced in a study of Graves' ophthalmopathy and Graves' hyperthyroidism. TCR beta CDR3 regions were amplified from RNA transcripts. Second-round multiplex PCR came after first-round RT-PCR with HTBI primers. MiXCR was run by TCRdb on the multiplex PCR reads, yielding one entry per CDR3 protein. The sample records about 210,000 distinct CDR3 sequences, approximately 29% being singletons. The specimen was peripheral blood. These TCRs come from a man aged 45 to 65 with Graves' ophthalmopathy.

This clonotype came up many times. The J gene is TRBJ2-2, the V gene TRBV7-2; D is ambiguous. Germline assignment: CDR1 SGHTA and CDR2 FQGNSA. CDR3 length: 14 amino acids. The V gene lost 0 bases and the J gene lost 4 bases, with 6 bases spanning the gap. CDR3 sequence: CASSLAGITGELFF. The CDR3, as DNA: TGTGCCAGCAGCTTAGCGGGAATCACCGGGGAGCTGTTTTTT.

This clonotype was seen a handful of times. The chain combines TRBV28 with TRBJ1-1; the D gene is possibly TRBD1 (6 bases). The germline CDR1 and CDR2 sequences are MDHEN and SYDVKM. With 6 bases removed from V and 6 bases from J, the gap between germline ends came to 14 bases. This CDR3 has 13 amino acids. CDR3 sequence reads: CASRYRVGAEAFF. CDR3 in DNA: TGTGCCAGCAGATACAGGGTGGGAGCTGAAGCTTTCTTT.

This clonotype was seen repeatedly, ten times or more. A read error is possible here, since a much larger clone lies one base away. The V call is TRBV12-3 or TRBV12-4, the J call TRBJ1-1, with D hard to call. The CDR3 totals 13 residues. V gave up 0 bases and J gave up 7 bases, with 9 bases separating them. The CDR3 sequence is CASSLALWSEAFF. CDR3 nucleotide sequence: TGTGCCAGCAGTTTAGCGCTCTGGAGTGAAGCTTTCTTT.

Notes on this clonotype: The junction and the germline gene differ at one end; a read error may be behind it. The chain employs TRBV28 and TRBJ2-7; D remains unclear. The CDR3 has 8 residues. Germline V gene data show CDR1 as MDHEN and CDR2 as SYDVKM. Here the CDR3 reads CASSLSGF. CDR3 nucleotides: TGTGCCAGCAGTTTATCGGGCTTC.